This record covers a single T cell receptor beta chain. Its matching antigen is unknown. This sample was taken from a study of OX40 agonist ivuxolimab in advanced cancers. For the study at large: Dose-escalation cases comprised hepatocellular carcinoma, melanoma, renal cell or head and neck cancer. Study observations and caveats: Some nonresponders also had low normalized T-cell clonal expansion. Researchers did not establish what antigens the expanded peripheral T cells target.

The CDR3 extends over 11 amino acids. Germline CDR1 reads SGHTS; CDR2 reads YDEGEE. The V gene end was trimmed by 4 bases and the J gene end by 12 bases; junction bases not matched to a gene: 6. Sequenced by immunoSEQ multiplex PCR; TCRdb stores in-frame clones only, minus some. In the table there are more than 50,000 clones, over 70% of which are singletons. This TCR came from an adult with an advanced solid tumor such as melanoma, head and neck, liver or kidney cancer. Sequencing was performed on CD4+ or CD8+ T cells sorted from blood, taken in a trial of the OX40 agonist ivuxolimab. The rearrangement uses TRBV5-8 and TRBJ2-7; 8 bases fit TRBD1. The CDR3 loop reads CASSRGTGVYV. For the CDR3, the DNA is TGTGCCAGCAGCCGAGGGACAGGAGTGTACGTC.